The subject of this entry is one T cell receptor beta chain. Each CDR3 protein gets one entry after TCRdb re-called the RT-PCR reads with MiXCR. There are fewer than 800,000 distinct CDR3 sequences in the sample; 15% to 19% occur only once, and about 9.9% lies in the top ten. This entry comes from a study of response to subunit inactivated influenza vaccine. V shed 4 bases and J shed 5 bases, with 11 bases lying between them. CDR3 length: 13 residues. From germline, CDR1 is LGHDT and CDR2 YNNKEL (reference sequence). The sample here was PBMCs from blood, taken 11 to 12 days after vaccination. This chain connects TRBV3-1 to TRBJ1-1; D is ambiguous. The origin of this receptor is a man over 45 who received an inactivated influenza vaccine. The CDR3 DNA reads TGTGCCAGCAGCCTCTCGGTTCGGACTGAAGCTTTCTTT. Translation: CASSLSVRTEAFF.